The clone carrying this T cell receptor (beta chain) was observed at least ten times. Antigen unknown. V trimming: 6 bases; J trimming: 3 bases; junction bases outside the gene matches: 9. CDR3 length: 16 residues. From germline, CDR1 is MNHEY and CDR2 SVGEGT. TCR beta CDR3 regions were amplified from RNA. In the first-round RT-PCR of the TCR CDR3, the HTBI primer set was used. TCRdb fed the multiplex PCR reads into MiXCR, producing one record per CDR3 protein. The repertoire consists of about 410,000 distinct CDR3 sequences, with approximately 14% occurring once and the leading ten covering 13%. Uncontrolled infection, other autoimmune disease, pregnancy or lactation led to exclusion. This entry is derived from a study of T cells in Graves' hyperthyroidism and ophthalmopathy. Findings of the study overall: Ophthalmopathy, which appeared later, was predicted by the model a median 6.5 months before onset.

The clonotype was recovered from a man aged 18 to 30 with Graves' ophthalmopathy. Sequences were obtained from blood. This chain connects TRBV6-2 or TRBV6-3 to TRBJ2-7; 12 nucleotides align to TRBD2. This CDR3 is CASRLTSGSFHYEQYF. CDR3 DNA sequence: TGTGCCAGCAGGTTGACTAGCGGGAGCTTCCACTACGAGCAGTACTTC.